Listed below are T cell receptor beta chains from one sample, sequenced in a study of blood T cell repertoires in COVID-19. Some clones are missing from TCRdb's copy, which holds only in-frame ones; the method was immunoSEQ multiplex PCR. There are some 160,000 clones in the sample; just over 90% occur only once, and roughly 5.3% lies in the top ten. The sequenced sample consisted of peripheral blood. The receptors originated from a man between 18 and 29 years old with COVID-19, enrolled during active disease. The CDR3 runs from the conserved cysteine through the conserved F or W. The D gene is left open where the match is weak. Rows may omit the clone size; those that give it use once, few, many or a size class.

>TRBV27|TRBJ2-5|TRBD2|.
CASSLGGGGRGQETQYF
TGTGCCAGCAGTTTGGGGGGTGGCGGGAGAGGGCAAGAGACCCAGTACTTC
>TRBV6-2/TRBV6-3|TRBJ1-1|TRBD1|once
CASSYSPGQEKWDTEAFF
TGTGCCAGCAGTTACTCTCCGGGACAGGAGAAGTGGGACACTGAAGCTTTCTTT
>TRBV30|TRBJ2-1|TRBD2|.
CALDYLTSGIHNEQFF
TGTGCCTTAGATTACTTGACTAGCGGGATACACAATGAGCAGTTCTTC
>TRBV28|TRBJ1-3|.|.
CASSLFQGLSGNTIYF
TGTGCCAGCAGTTTATTCCAGGGGCTCTCTGGAAACACCATATATTTT
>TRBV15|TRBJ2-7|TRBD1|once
CATSSGTGGFSEQYF
TGTGCCACCAGCAGCGGGACAGGGGGCTTTAGCGAGCAGTACTTC
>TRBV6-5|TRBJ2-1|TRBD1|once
CASTNTGDAYNEQFF
TGTGCCAGCACCAACACAGGGGATGCCTACAATGAGCAGTTCTTC
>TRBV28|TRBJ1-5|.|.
CASSYLGGGQGLNQPQHF
TGTGCCAGCAGTTATCTTGGCGGGGGGCAGGGGCTCAATCAGCCCCAGCATTTT
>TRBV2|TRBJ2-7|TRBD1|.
CAIGRDSSYEQYF
TGTGCCATCGGCCGGGACAGCTCCTACGAGCAGTACTTC
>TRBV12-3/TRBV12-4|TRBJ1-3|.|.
CASSWALNTIYF
TGTGCCAGCAGTTGGGCTCTAAACACCATATATTTT
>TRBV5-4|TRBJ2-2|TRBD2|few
CASSSPTSGIGGELFF
TGTGCCAGCAGCTCACCGACTAGCGGGATAGGCGGGGAGCTGTTTTTT
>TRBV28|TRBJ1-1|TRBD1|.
CASSFPDRVVAFF
TGTGCCAGCAGTTTCCCGGACAGGGTGGTGGCTTTCTTT
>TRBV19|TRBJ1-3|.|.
CASSLALSSGNTIYF
TGTGCCAGTAGTCTCGCCCTGAGCTCTGGAAACACCATATATTTT
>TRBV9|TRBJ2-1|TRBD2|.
CASSETSGNNEQFF
TGTGCCAGCAGCGAGACTAGCGGCAACAATGAGCAGTTCTTC
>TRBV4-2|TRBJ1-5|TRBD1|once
CASSREVLTGFGNQPQHF
TGTGCCAGCAGCCGAGAAGTTTTGACAGGGTTTGGCAATCAGCCCCAGCATTTT
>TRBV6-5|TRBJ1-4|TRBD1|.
CASRGDRVEKLFF
TGTGCCAGCAGGGGGGACAGAGTGGAAAAACTGTTTTTT
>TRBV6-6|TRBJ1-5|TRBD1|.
CASSYARQGAGQPQHF
TGTGCCAGCAGTTACGCAAGACAGGGGGCGGGTCAGCCCCAGCATTTT
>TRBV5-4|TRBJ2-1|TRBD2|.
CASSHTSGSFSSYNEQFF
TGTGCCAGCAGCCATACTAGCGGGTCCTTCAGCTCCTACAATGAGCAGTTCTTC
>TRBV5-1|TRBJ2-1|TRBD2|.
CASSVTSGRVYNEQFF
TGCGCCAGCAGCGTGACTAGCGGGAGGGTTTACAATGAGCAGTTCTTC
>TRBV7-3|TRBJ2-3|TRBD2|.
CASSLALLLAVLSTDTQYF
TGTGCCAGCAGCTTGGCCCTCCTACTAGCGGTTCTTAGCACAGATACGCAGTATTTT
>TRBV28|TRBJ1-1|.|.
CASSRPGPPNTEAFF
TGTGCCAGCAGCCGTCCAGGCCCACCGAACACTGAAGCTTTCTTT
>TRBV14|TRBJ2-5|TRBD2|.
CASSQASGGRETQYF
TGTGCCAGCAGCCAGGCTAGCGGGGGGAGAGAGACCCAGTACTTC
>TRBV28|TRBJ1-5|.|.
CASSSGWFQPQHF
TGTGCCAGCAGCTCAGGGTGGTTTCAGCCCCAGCATTTT
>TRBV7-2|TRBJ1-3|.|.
CASSLDLQAGSGNTIYF
TGTGCCAGCAGCTTAGACCTACAGGCCGGCTCTGGAAACACCATATATTTT
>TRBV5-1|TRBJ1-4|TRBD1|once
CASSPGGAEEKLLF
TGCGCCAGCAGCCCAGGGGGCGCAGAGGAAAAACTGCTTTTT
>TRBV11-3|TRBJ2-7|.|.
CASSLGHPAGEQYF
TGTGCCAGCAGCTTAGGGCACCCCGCCGGGGAGCAGTACTTC
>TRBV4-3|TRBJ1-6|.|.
CASSQDQGSPLHF
TGCGCCAGCAGCCAAGATCAGGGATCACCCCTCCACTTT
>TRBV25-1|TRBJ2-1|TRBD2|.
CASSAGGEDEQFF
TGTGCCAGCAGCGCGGGGGGGGAGGATGAGCAGTTCTTC
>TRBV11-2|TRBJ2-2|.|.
CASSLVSGRTGELFF
TGTGCCAGCAGCTTAGTGAGCGGGCGCACCGGGGAGCTGTTTTTT
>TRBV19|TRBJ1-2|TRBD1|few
CASSIRQGMGNYGYTF
TGTGCCAGTAGTATAAGACAGGGGATGGGGAACTATGGCTACACCTTC
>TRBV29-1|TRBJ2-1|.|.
CSVAQVYNEQFF
TGCAGCGTTGCACAGGTCTACAATGAGCAGTTCTTC
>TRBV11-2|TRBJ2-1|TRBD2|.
CASSRGLAGVHEQFF
TGTGCCAGCAGTCGTGGACTAGCGGGAGTACATGAGCAGTTCTTC
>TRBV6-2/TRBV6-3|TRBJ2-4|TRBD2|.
CASSYSQREPAKNIQYF
TGTGCCAGCAGTTATTCCCAGCGGGAACCAGCCAAAAACATTCAGTACTTC
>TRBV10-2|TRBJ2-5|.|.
CASSESGQWETQYF
TGCGCCAGCAGTGAGTCAGGACAGTGGGAGACCCAGTACTTC
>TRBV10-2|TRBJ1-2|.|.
CASSEESGGYTF
TGCGCCAGCAGTGAAGAGAGCGGCGGCTACACCTTC
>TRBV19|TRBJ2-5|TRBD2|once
CASSVSGSETQYF
TGTGCCAGTAGTGTCAGCGGGAGTGAGACCCAGTACTTC
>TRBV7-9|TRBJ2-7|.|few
CASSLISGGETSYEQYF
TGTGCCAGCAGCTTAATTAGTGGAGGGGAAACCTCCTACGAGCAGTACTTC
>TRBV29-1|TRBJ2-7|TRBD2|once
CSVLTSEQGGAEQYF
TGCAGCGTTTTGACTAGCGAGCAAGGGGGGGCCGAGCAGTACTTC
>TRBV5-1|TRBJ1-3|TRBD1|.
CASSATGAGNTIYF
TGCGCCAGCAGCGCGACAGGGGCAGGAAACACCATATATTTT
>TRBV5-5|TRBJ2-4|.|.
CASSLAGTPKNIQYF
TGTGCCAGCAGCTTGGCCGGGACTCCCAAAAACATTCAGTACTTC
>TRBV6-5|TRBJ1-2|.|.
CASRADRLYGYTF
TGTGCCAGCAGAGCCGACAGGCTCTATGGCTACACCTTC
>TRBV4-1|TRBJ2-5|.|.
CASSQEGREETQYF
TGCGCCAGCAGCCAAGAAGGCAGGGAAGAGACCCAGTACTTC
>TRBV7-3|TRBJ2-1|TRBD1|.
CASSLLRIDPGQNNNEQFF
TGTGCCAGCAGCTTATTACGAATCGATCCGGGACAGAATAACAATGAGCAGTTCTTC
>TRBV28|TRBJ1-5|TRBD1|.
CATGGVDRGRNQPQHF
TGTGCCACCGGGGGTGTGGACAGGGGGCGGAATCAGCCCCAGCATTTT
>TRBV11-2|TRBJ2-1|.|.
CASSLQLTFSSYNEQFF
TGTGCCAGCAGCTTACAATTGACTTTCAGCTCCTACAATGAGCAGTTCTTC
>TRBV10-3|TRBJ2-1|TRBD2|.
CAIRHTSGRYNEQFF
TGTGCCATCAGACATACTAGCGGGAGGTACAATGAGCAGTTCTTC
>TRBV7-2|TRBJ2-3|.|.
CASSLWQGPLQYF
TGTGCCAGCAGCCTGTGGCAGGGGCCCCTCCAGTATTTT
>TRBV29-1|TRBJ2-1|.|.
CSVAAYNEQFF
TGCAGCGTTGCTGCGTACAATGAGCAGTTCTTC
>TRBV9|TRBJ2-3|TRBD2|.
CASSGLASSDTQYF
TGTGCCAGCAGCGGACTAGCGTCCTCAGATACGCAGTATTTT
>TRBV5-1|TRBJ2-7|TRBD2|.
CASSLTSGSYEQYF
TGCGCCAGCAGCTTGACTAGCGGGTCATACGAGCAGTACTTC
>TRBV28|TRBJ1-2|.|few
CASLLGRGGGYTF
TGTGCCAGTCTGCTCGGCAGGGGAGGGGGCTACACCTTC